The source of this T cell receptor beta chain is a study of OX40 agonist ivuxolimab in advanced cancers. Looking at the study overall: Participants, approximately 81% male, averaged roughly 60 years of age, ranging from roughly 20 to 85. General study findings and limits: CD8+ T cells showed, on average, more clonal expansion than CD4+ cells. Antigen targets of the expanded peripheral T cells went undetermined.

The protocol was immunoSEQ multiplex PCR, while the TCRdb copy is restricted to in-frame clones and leaves out a portion. The table lists 12,000 to 15,000 clones, about 90% of them singletons. The CDR3 runs to 13 residues. Trimming took off 3 bases at V and 6 bases at J, with 9 bases between the two ends. Germline CDR1 WNHNN, CDR2 SYGVQD (reference sequence). Note on this clone: Its antigen remains unknown.

The TCR sequence derives from an adult with an advanced solid tumor such as melanoma, head and neck, liver or kidney cancer. The sample consisted of CD4+ or CD8+ T cells sorted from blood, taken in a trial of the OX40 agonist ivuxolimab. J is TRBJ1-5 and V is TRBV10-1; D remains ambiguous. CDR3 sequence reads: CASSERESQPQHF. The CDR3 coding sequence is TGCGCCAGCAGTGAAAGGGAATCTCAGCCCCAGCATTTT.